The source of this TCR beta chain is a study of blood T cells in healthy people across ages. Study observations and caveats: The diversity estimates, figures obtained from one million T cells, were considered underestimates. The CMV status of each donor remained undetermined, and this could have confounded shifts in expanded clonotypes.

A second PCR, run for about 7 to 11 cycles, used a sample-barcoded 5' primer plus a J-beta primer mix. TCRdb re-derived calls from the 5' RACE reads in MiXCR, one entry per CDR3 protein. The sample yields over 1,500,000 distinct CDR3 sequences, roughly 52% seen once. Concerning this clonotype: No antigen is known for it.

Germline V gene data show CDR1 as SGHTA and CDR2 as FQGNSA. The CDR3 is 14 residues long. Trimming took 8 bases from V and 9 from J; bases not matched to a gene: 12. Sequenced input: blood. The source is a middle-aged woman in good health. The chain joins TRBV7-2 to TRBJ2-1; 8 bases match TRBD1. The CDR3 region has the DNA TGTGCCAGCGGAAAGGACAGGGTCTTGAGTGAGCAGTTCTTC. It translates to CASGKDRVLSEQFF. Looking up the rest from reference TRBV7-2 and TRBJ2-1 gives the full variable domain: GAGVSQSPSNKVTEKGKDVELRCDPISGHTALYWYRQSLGQGLEFLIYFQGNSAPDKSGLPSDRFSAERTGGSVSTLTIQRTQQEDSAVYLCASGKDRVLSEQFFGPGTRLTVL.